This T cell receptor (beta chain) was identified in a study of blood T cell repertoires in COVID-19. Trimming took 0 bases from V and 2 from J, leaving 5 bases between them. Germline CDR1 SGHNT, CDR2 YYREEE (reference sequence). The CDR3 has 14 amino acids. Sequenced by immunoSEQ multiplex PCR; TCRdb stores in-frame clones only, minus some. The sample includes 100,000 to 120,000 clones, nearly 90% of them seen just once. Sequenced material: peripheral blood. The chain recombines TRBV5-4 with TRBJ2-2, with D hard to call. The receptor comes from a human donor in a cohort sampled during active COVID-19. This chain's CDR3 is CASSLGQNTGELFF. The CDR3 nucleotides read TGTGCCAGCAGCTTGGGACAAAACACCGGGGAGCTGTTTTTT.